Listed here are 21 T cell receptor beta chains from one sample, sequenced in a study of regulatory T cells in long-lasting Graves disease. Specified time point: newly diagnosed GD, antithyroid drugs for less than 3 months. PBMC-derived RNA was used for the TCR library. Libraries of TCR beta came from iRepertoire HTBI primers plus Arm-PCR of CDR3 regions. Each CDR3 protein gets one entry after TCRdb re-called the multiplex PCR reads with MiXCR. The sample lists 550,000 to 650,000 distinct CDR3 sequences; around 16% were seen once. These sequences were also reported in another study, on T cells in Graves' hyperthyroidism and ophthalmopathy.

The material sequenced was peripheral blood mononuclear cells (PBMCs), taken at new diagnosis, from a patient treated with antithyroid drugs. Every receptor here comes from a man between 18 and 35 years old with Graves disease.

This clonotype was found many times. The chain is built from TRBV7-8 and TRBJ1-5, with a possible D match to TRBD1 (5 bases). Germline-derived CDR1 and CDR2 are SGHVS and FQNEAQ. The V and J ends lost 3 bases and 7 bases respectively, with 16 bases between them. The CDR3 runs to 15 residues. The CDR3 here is CASSFGTREGQPQHF. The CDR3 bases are TGTGCCAGCAGCTTTGGGACTAGGGAGGGGCAGCCCCAGCATTTT.

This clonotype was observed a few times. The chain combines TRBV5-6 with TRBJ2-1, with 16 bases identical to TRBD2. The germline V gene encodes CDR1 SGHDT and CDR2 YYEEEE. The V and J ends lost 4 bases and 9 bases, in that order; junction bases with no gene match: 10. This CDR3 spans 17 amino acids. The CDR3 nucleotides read TGTGCCAGCAGCGTGGGACTAGCGGGAGGGCCTCTCGGTGAGCAGTTCTTC. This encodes CASSVGLAGGPLGEQFF.

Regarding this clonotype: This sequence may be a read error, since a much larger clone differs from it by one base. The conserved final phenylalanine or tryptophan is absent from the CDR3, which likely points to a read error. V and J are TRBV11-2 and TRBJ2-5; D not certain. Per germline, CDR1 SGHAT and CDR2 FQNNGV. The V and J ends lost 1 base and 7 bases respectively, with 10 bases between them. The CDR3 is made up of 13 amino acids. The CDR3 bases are TGTGCCAGCAGCTTAGGCGACCGTGGGACCCAGTACCTC. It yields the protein CASSLGDRGTQYL.

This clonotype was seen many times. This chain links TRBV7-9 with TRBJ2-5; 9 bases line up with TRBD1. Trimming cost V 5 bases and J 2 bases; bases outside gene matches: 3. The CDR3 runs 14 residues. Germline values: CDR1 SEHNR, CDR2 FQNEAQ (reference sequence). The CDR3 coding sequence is TGTGCCAGCAGCCACGACAGGGGGCAAGAGACCCAGTACTTC. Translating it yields CASSHDRGQETQYF.

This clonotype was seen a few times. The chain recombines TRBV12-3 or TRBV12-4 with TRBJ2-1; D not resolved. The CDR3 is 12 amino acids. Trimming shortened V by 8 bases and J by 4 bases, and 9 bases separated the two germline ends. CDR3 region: CASLRVYNEQFF. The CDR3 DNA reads TGTGCCAGCCTAAGGGTTTACAATGAGCAGTTCTTC.

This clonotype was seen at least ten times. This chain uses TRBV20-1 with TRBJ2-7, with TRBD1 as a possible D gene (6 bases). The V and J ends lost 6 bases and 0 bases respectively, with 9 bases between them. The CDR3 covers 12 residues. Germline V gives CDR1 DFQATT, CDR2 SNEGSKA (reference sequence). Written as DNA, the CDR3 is TGCAGTGCACGGACAGACTCCTACGAGCAGTACTTC. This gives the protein CSARTDSYEQYF.

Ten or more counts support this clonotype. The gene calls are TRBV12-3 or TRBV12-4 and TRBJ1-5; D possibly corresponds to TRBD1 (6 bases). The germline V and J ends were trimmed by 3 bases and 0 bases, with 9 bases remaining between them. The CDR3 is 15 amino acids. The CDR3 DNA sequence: TGTGCCAGCAGTTTTAGGACAGCTAGCAATCAGCCCCAGCATTTT. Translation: CASSFRTASNQPQHF.

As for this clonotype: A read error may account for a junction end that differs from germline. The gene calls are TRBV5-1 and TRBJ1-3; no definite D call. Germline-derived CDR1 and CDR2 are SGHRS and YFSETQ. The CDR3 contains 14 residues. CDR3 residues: CAGSLASDGNTIYF. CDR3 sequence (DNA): TGCGCCGGCAGCTTGGCTTCAGACGGAAACACCATATATTTT. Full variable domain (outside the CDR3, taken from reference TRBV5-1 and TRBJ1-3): KAGVTQTPRYLIKTRGQQVTLSCSPISGHRSVSWYQQTPGQGLQFLFEYFSETQRNKGNFPGRFSGRQFSNSRSEMNVSTLELGDSALYLCAGSLASDGNTIYFGEGSWLTVV.

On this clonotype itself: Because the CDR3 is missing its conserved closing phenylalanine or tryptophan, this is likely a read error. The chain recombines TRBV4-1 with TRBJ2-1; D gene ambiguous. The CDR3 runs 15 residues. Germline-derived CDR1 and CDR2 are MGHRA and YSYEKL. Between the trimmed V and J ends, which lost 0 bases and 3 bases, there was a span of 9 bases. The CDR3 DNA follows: TGCGCCAGCAGCCAAGAAGGGTTTGGCTACAATGAGCAGTTCCTC. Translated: CASSQEGFGYNEQFL.

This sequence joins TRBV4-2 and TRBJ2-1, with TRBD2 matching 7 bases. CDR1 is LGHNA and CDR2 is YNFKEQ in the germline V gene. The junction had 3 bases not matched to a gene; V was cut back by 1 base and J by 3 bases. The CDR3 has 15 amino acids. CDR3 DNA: TGTGCCAGCAGCCAAGCCGAGCGGGGCTACAATGAGCAGTTCTTC. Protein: CASSQAERGYNEQFF.

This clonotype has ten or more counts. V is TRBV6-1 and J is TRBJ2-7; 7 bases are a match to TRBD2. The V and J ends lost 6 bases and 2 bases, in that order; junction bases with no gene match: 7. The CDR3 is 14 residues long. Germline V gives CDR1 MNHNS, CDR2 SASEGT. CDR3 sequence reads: CASSSASGAYEQYF. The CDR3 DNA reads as TGTGCCAGCAGCTCGGCTAGCGGAGCCTACGAGCAGTACTTC.

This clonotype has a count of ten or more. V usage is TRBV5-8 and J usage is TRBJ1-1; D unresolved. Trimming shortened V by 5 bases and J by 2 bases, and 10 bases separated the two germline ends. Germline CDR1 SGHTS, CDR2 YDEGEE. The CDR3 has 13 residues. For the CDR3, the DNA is TGTGCCAGCAGTCACGGGATTAACACTGAAGCTTTCTTT. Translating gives CASSHGINTEAFF.

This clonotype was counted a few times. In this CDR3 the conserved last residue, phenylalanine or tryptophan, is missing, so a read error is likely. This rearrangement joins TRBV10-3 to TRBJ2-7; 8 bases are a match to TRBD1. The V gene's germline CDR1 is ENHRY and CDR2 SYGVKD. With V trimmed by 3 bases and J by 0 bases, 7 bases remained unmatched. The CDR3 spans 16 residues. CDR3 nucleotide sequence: TGTGCCATCAGTGATTTAGGACAGGGCTTCTCCTACGAGCAGTACCTC. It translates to CAISDLGQGFSYEQYL.

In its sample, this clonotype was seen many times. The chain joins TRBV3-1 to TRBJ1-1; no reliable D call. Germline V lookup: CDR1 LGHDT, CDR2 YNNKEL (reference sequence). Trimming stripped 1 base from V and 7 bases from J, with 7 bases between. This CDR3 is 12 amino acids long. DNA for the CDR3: TGTGCCAGCAGCCAAGGACTAAGTGAAGCTTTCTTT. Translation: CASSQGLSEAFF.

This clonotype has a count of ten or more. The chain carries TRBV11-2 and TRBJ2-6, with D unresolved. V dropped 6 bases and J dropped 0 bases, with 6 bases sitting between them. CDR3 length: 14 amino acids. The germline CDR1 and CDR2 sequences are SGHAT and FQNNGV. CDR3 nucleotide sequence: TGTGCCAGCAGGCCATTCTCTGGGGCCAACGTCCTGACTTTC. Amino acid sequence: CASRPFSGANVLTF.

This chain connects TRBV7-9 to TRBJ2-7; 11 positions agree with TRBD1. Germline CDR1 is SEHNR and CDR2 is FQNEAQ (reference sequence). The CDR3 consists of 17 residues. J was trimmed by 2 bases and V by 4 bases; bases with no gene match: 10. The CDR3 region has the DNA TGTGCCAGCAGCTCCCCCCCGGGACAGGGGGAGCCCTACGAGCAGTACTTC. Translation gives CASSSPPGQGEPYEQYF.

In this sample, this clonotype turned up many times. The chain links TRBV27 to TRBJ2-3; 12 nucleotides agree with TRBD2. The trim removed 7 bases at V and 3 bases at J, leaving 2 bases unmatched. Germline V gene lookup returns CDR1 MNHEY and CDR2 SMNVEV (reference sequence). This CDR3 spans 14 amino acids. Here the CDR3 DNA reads TGTGCCAGCACTACTAGCGGGAGGACAGATACGCAGTATTTT. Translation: CASTTSGRTDTQYF.

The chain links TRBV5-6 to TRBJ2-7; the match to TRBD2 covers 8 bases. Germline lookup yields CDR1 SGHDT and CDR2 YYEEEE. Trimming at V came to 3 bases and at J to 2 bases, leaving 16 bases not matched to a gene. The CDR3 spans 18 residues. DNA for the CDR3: TGTGCCAGCAGCTCCACCGGGACAACAGGACTAGCAGCCTACGAGCAGTACTTC. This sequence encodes CASSSTGTTGLAAYEQYF.

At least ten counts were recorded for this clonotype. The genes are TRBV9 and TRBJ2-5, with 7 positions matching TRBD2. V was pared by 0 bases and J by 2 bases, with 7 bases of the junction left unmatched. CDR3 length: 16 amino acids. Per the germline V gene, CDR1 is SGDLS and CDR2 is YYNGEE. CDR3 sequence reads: CASSVAASGVQETQYF. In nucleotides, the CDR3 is TGTGCCAGCAGCGTAGCTGCTAGCGGAGTACAAGAGACCCAGTACTTC. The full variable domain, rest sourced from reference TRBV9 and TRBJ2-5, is DSGVTQTPKHLITATGQRVTLRCSPRSGDLSVYWYQQSLDQGLQFLIQYYNGEERAKGNILERFSAQQFPDLHSELNLSSLELGDSALYFCASSVAASGVQETQYFGPGTRLLVL.

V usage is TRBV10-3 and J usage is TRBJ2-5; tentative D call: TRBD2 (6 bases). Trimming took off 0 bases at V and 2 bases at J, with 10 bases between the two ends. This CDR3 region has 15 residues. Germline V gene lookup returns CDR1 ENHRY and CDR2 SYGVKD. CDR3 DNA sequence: TGTGCCATCAGTGAGTCCGGAGGGGCACAAGAGACCCAGTACTTC. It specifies CAISESGGAQETQYF.

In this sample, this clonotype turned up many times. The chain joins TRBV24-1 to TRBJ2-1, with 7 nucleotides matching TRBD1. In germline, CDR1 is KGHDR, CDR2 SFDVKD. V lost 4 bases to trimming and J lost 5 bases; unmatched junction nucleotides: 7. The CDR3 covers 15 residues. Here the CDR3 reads CATSDPRQGNNEQFF. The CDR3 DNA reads TGTGCCACCAGTGACCCTAGACAGGGCAACAATGAGCAGTTCTTC.